The 5 T cell receptor beta chains below all came from one sample that was sequenced in a study of OX40 agonist ivuxolimab in advanced cancers. Here immunoSEQ multiplex PCR was the method, and the copy in TCRdb shows in-frame clones only, minus some. The sample contains 78,000 or so clones, about 90% of which appear only once. Source: CD4+ or CD8+ T cells sorted from blood, taken in a trial of the OX40 agonist ivuxolimab. These receptors were obtained from an adult with an advanced solid tumor such as melanoma, head and neck, liver or kidney cancer.

The CDR3 DNA is TGTGCCAGCAGCTCCCCAATGAGAGCGAGCACTGAAGCTTTCTTT. This encodes CASSSPMRASTEAFF. The J gene is TRBJ1-1, the V gene TRBV5-6, with D unclear. Trimming left V 3 bases short and J 4 bases short, with 16 bases between. The CDR3 has 15 amino acids. The germline V gene has CDR1 SGHDT and CDR2 YYEEEE.

This clone showed up just a few times. V and J are TRBV30 and TRBJ2-7; a possible D gene is TRBD1 (6 bases). Germline lookup yields CDR1 GTSNPN and CDR2 SVGIG (reference sequence). The CDR3 covers 12 residues. Trimming removed 7 bases at V and 7 bases at J, with 17 bases between. For the CDR3, the DNA is TGTGCCTCGGGGCAGGGGCTCGGGGAGCAGTACTTC. It specifies CASGQGLGEQYF.

The chain recombines TRBV5-1 with TRBJ2-7; perhaps TRBD2 as D (5 bases). Deletions cut 4 bases from V and 5 bases from J, with 22 bases between. CDR3 length: 16 amino acids. Germline V gene lookup returns CDR1 SGHRS and CDR2 YFSETQ. CDR3 loop: CASSPTARGSLDEQYF. Here the CDR3 DNA reads TGCGCCAGCAGCCCCACGGCCCGGGGAAGCTTGGACGAGCAGTACTTC. Full variable domain (rest looked up from reference TRBV5-1 and TRBJ2-7): KAGVTQTPRYLIKTRGQQVTLSCSPISGHRSVSWYQQTPGQGLQFLFEYFSETQRNKGNFPGRFSGRQFSNSRSEMNVSTLELGDSALYLCASSPTARGSLDEQYFGPGTRLTVT.

The gene calls are TRBV7-2 and TRBJ1-1; 9 bases agree with TRBD1. The germline V gene has CDR1 SGHTA and CDR2 FQGNSA. Unmatched junction bases numbered 5, after V lost 5 bases and J lost 4 bases. The CDR3 has 14 amino acids. The CDR3 loop reads CASSNGQGTTEAFF. The CDR3 region has the DNA TGTGCCAGCAGCAATGGACAGGGGACCACTGAAGCTTTCTTT.

This chain links TRBV27 with TRBJ2-1; D may match TRBD1 or TRBD2 (6 bases each). Per germline, CDR1 MNHEY and CDR2 SMNVEV (reference sequence). The CDR3 spans 17 residues. The V end lost 7 bases, the J end lost 0 bases, and 19 bases lay between the germline ends. The CDR3 sequence: CASTKGWRGHSYNEQFF. The CDR3 bases are TGTGCCAGCACCAAAGGTTGGCGGGGACACTCCTACAATGAGCAGTTCTTC.